This T cell receptor (beta chain) was sequenced for a study of CD8+ T cells in alopecia areata. For the study at large: Treated patients took oral tofacitinib at 5 to 10 mg twice daily. A 6-month period off drug followed tofacitinib, which lasted 6 to 18 months.

With respect to this clone: Its antigen is not known.

Collected material from alopecia areata patients comprised lesional scalp punch biopsies and peripheral blood. cDNA reverse transcribed from extracted RNA served as the sequencing template. This table comes from immunoSEQ multiplex PCR, and its TCRdb copy is limited to in-frame clones, with some not included. The sample contains more than 150,000 clones, less than 65% of which appear only once. Germline CDR1 reads SGHDT; CDR2 reads YYEEEE. V trimming: 10 bases; J trimming: 5 bases; junction bases outside the gene matches: 20. The CDR3 length is 16 residues. Whole-study results and caveats: Affected lesional scalp, above all in alopecia totalis/universalis, was more clonal than normal scalp.

The sample was CD8+ T cells sorted from blood, taken at week 0. This TCR was sampled from a human donor with alopecia areata. The V and J genes are TRBV5-6 and TRBJ2-5, with 7 bases that match TRBD2. The CDR3 DNA reads TGTGCCTGGGGGAGGGGTACGATCCTCGATGAGGAGACCCAGTACTTC. It specifies CAWGRGTILDEETQYF.